This T cell receptor beta chain was observed in a study of cytomegalovirus exposure and HLA in healthy donors. Study conclusions and caveats: Despite most TCR sequences being rare, some public TCRs occurred in many donors.

A word on this clone: Its antigen is currently unknown.

This CDR3 is 13 amino acids long. Trimming stripped 1 base from V and 4 bases from J, with 3 bases between. Looked up from germline, CDR1 is SGDLS and CDR2 is YYNGEE. This PCR relied on a set of 60 Vbeta primers and 13 Jbeta primers. The repertoire was sequenced with immunoSEQ multiplex PCR; TCRdb's copy has only in-frame clones and lacks some. This table has approximately 110,000 clones, just over 75% appearing once. The specimen was PBMCs. This sequence joins TRBV9 and TRBJ1-6; D call uncertain. The sequence derives from a man aged 35 to 55 in good health and CMV-seropositive. CDR3 region: CASSVTYNSPLHF. The CDR3 bases are TGTGCCAGCAGCGTAACTTATAATTCACCCCTCCACTTT.